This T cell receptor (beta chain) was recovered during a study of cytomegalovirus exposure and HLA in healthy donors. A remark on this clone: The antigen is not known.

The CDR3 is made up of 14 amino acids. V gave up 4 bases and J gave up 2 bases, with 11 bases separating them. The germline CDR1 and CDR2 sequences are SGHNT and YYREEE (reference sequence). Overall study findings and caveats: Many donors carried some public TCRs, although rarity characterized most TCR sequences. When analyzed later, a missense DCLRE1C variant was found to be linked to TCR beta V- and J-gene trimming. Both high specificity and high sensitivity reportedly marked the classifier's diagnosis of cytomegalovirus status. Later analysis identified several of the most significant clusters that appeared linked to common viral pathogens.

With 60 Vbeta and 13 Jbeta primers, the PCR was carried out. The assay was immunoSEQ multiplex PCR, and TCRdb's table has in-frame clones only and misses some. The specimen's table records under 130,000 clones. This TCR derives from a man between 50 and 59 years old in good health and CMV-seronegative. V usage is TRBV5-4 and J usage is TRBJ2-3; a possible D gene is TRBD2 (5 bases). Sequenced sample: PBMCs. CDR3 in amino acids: CASSPSLVTDTQYF. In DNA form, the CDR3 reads TGTGCCAGCAGCCCATCACTAGTCACAGATACGCAGTATTTT.